The clone carrying this TCR beta chain was counted between two and nine times. This sample stems from a study of blood T cell repertoires in COVID-19. Across the whole study: Acute and convalescent COVID-19 specimens originated in the United States, Italy and Spain. The analysed material was cDNA or gDNA that came from T cells, B-cell-depleted T cells, or PBMCs.

Study processing details: Amplifying reference gene primers gave estimates of nucleated cell counts. This table comes from immunoSEQ multiplex PCR, and its TCRdb copy is limited to in-frame clones, with some not included. V, J and clone size are taken as reported in that table, and D and trimming were inferred from the DNA itself. The data show about 170,000 clones, over 70% seen once. CDR3 size: 14 residues. Germline V lookup: CDR1 SGHAT, CDR2 FQNNGV. V was cut by 1 base and J by 2 bases, with 9 bases left in between. The sample comprised peripheral blood. The gene calls are TRBV11-2 and TRBJ2-7, with no clear D. This TCR came from a man in his sixties or seventies with acute or convalescent COVID-19. This CDR3 reads CASSLVVRPYEQYF. The CDR3 bases are TGTGCCAGCAGCTTAGTCGTGCGGCCCTACGAGCAGTACTTC.